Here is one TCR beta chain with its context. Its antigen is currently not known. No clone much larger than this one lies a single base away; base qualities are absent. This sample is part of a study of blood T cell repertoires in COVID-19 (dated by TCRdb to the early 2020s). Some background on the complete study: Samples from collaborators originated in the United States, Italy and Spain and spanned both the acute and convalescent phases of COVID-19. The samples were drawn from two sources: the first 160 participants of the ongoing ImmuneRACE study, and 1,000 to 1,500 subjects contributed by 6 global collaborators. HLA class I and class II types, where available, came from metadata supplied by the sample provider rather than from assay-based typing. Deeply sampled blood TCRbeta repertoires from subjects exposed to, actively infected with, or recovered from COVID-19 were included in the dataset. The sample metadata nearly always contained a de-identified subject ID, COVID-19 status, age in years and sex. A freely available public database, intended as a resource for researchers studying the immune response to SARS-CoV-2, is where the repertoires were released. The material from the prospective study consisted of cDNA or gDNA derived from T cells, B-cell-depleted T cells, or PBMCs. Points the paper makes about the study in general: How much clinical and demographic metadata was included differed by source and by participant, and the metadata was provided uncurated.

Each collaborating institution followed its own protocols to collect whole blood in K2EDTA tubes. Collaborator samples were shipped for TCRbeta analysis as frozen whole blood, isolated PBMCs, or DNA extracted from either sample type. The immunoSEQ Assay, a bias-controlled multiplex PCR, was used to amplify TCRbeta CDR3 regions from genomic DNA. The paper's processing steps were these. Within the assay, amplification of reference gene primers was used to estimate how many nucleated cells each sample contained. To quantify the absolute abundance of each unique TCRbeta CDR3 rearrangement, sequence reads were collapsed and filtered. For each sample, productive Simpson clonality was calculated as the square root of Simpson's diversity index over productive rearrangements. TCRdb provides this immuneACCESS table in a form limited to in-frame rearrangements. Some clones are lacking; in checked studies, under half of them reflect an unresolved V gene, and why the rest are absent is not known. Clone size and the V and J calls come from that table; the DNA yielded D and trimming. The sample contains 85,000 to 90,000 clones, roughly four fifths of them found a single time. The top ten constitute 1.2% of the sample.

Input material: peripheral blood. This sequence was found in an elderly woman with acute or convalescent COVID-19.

CDR3 loop: CASSPGGASGDTQYF. The DNA sequence is TGTGCCAGCAGCCCGGGGGGGGCGTCAGGAGATACGCAGTATTTT. This receptor chain uses TRBV2 and TRBJ2-3, and 8 junctional nucleotides match TRBD2. As encoded in the germline V gene, CDR1 is SNHLY while CDR2 is FYNNEI. The CDR3 contains 15 residues, cysteine and phenylalanine counted. The only DNA kept is the CDR3, 45 bases in frame from the first base. V lost 6 bases and J lost 5 bases, and the count of bases not matched to a germline gene is 10.